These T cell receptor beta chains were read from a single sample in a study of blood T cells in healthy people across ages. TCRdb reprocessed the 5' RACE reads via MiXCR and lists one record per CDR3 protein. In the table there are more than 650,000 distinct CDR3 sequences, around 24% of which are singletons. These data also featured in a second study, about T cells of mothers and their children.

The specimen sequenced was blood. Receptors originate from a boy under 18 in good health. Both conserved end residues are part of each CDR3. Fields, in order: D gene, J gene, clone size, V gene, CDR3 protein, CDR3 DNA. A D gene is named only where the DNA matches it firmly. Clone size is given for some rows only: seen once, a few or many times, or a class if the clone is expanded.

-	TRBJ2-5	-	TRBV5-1	CASSLATLLTEGQETQYF	TGCGCCAGCAGCCTCGCGACTTTACTGACGGAGGGACAAGAGACCCAGTACTTC
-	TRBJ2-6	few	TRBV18	CASSASSAAGANVLTF	TGTGCCAGCTCAGCGTCTTCAGCGGCAGGGGCCAACGTCCTGACTTTC
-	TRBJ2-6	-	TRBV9	CASSAPDSLSGANVLTF	TGTGCCAGCAGCGCTCCGGACAGCCTCTCTGGGGCCAACGTCCTGACTTTC
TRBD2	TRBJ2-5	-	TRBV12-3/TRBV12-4	CASSLLIRTSGQETQYF	TGTGCCAGCAGCCTCCTGATCCGGACTAGCGGACAAGAGACCCAGTACTTC
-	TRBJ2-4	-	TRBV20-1	CSAVEVAKNIQYF	TGCAGTGCTGTGGAGGTAGCCAAAAACATTCAGTACTTC
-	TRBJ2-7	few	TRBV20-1	CSARLTGDFYEQYF	TGCAGTGCGCGCCTGACAGGAGACTTCTACGAGCAGTACTTC
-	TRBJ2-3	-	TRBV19	CASSISTDTQYF	TGTGCCAGTAGTATAAGCACAGATACGCAGTATTTT
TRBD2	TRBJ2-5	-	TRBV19	CASSMTSGVGETQYF	TGTGCCAGTAGTATGACCAGCGGGGTCGGGGAGACCCAGTACTTC
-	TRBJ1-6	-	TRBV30	CAWRGGNRVVSPLHF	TGTGCCTGGAGGGGAGGAAACAGGGTCGTGTCACCCCTCCACTTT
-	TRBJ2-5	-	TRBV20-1	CSASKHQETQYF	TGCAGTGCTAGTAAGCACCAAGAGACCCAGTACTTC
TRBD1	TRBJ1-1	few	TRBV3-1	CASSQTRGRNEAFF	TGTGCCAGCAGCCAAACAAGGGGGCGGAATGAAGCTTTCTTT
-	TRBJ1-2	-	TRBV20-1	CTLPLVGKGYTF	TGCACCCTACCTTTGGTAGGGAAGGGCTACACCTTC
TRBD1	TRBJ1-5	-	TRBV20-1	CSAIQGAGQPQHF	TGCAGTGCTATTCAGGGGGCAGGGCAGCCCCAGCATTTT
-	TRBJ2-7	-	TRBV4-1	CASSHASAESSYEQYF	TGCGCCAGCAGCCATGCTTCAGCGGAGAGCTCCTACGAGCAGTACTTC
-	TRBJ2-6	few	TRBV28	CATKTRDPKNSGANVLTF	TGTGCCACCAAAACCCGGGACCCCAAAAACTCTGGGGCCAACGTCCTGACTTTC
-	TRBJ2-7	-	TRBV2	CASKTENYEQYF	TGTGCCAGTAAGACAGAGAACTACGAGCAGTACTTC
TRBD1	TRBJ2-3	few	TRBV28	CASSLWGQGATGTDTQYF	TGTGCCAGCAGTTTATGGGGACAGGGGGCAACTGGCACAGATACGCAGTATTTT
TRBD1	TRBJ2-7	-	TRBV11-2	CASNKDRGHYEQYF	TGTGCCAGCAATAAGGACAGGGGACACTACGAGCAGTACTTC
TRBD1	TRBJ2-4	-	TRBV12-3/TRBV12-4	CASSSRQGVDIQYF	TGTGCCAGCAGTTCACGACAGGGAGTAGACATTCAGTACTTC
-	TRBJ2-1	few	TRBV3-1	CASSSGPRGSYNEQFF	TGTGCCAGCAGCTCTGGGCCCCGAGGCTCCTACAATGAGCAGTTCTTC
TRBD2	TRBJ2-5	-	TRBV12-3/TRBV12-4	CASRRDLAGGSQYF	TGTGCCAGCAGACGTGACCTAGCGGGGGGCAGTCAGTACTTC
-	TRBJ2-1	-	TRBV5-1	CASSQRGGQGSYNEQFF	TGCGCCAGCAGCCAAAGGGGGGGGCAAGGGTCCTACAATGAGCAGTTCTTC
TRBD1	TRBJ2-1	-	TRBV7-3	CASRATGTGVNEQFF	TGTGCCAGCAGGGCTACCGGGACAGGGGTCAATGAGCAGTTCTTC
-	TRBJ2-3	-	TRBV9	CASGTRDSPPDTQYF	TGTGCCAGCGGGACCCGGGACTCACCCCCAGATACGCAGTATTTT
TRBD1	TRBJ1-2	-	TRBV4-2	CASSQVTGDGFYGYTF	TGTGCCAGCAGCCAAGTTACAGGGGACGGTTTCTATGGCTACACCTTC
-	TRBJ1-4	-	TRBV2	CASSDVGGRVEKLFF	TGTGCCAGCAGTGACGTCGGGGGGCGAGTCGAAAAACTGTTTTTT
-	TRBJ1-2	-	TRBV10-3	CATRGTIGYGYTF	TGTGCCACCCGGGGGACTATTGGGTATGGCTACACCTTC
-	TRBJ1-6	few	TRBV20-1	CSARDPGKNSPLHF	TGCAGTGCTAGAGATCCAGGGAAGAATTCACCCCTCCACTTT
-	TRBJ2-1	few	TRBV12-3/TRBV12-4	CASSFMEAYNEQFF	TGTGCCAGCAGTTTTATGGAGGCCTACAATGAGCAGTTCTTC